This TCR beta chain originates from a study of glioma-infiltrating T cells. The study's findings and limits: Above-expected tissue-blood divergence occurred in all gliomas, most in low-grade ones.

The iRepertoire nested amplicon-rescue multiplex PCR amplified TCR alpha and beta CDR3s from RNA. TCRdb ran MiXCR on the multiplex PCR reads and lists one entry per CDR3 protein. The sample yields under 150,000 distinct CDR3 sequences, more than 20% seen once. The table lists this clonotype with many counts. Its antigen is currently unknown. The V gene's germline CDR1 is LNHDA and CDR2 SQIVND (reference sequence). This CDR3 comprises 12 residues. With 1 base removed from V and 11 bases from J, the gap between germline ends came to 11 bases. Sample: glioma tissue, nonneoplastic brain tissue, or PBMCs (not recorded which). This sequence joins TRBV19 and TRBJ1-1, with D unresolved. The receptor's source is a human donor with low-grade glioma or glioblastoma, undergoing nonglioma brain surgery, or in good health (not recorded which). The CDR3 reads CASSIGASVAFF. Here the CDR3 DNA reads TGTGCCAGTAGTATAGGGGCCTCCGTTGCTTTCTTT. The whole variable domain, filled in from reference TRBV19 and TRBJ1-1, reads DGGITQSPKYLFRKEGQNVTLSCEQNLNHDAMYWYRQDPGQGLRLIYYSQIVNDFQKGDIAEGYSVSREKKESFPLTVTSAQKNPTAFYLCASSIGASVAFFGQGTRLTVV.